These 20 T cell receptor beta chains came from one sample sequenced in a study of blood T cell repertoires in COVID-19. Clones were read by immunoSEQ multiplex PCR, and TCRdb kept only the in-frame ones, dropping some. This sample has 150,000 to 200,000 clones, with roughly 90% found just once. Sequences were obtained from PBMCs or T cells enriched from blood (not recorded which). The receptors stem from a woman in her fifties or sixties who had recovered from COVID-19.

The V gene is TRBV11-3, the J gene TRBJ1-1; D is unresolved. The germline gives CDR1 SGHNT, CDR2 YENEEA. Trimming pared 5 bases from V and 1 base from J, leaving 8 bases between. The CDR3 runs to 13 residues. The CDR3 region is CASSPAGNTEAFF. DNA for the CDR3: TGTGCCAGCAGCCCGGCAGGGAACACTGAAGCTTTCTTT.

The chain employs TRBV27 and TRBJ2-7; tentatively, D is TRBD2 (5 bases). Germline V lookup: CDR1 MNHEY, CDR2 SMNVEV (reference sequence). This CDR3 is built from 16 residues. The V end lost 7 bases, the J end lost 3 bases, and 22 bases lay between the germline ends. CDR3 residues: CASKTGWSGGDYEQYF. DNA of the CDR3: TGTGCCAGCAAGACTGGTTGGAGCGGAGGAGACTACGAGCAGTACTTC.

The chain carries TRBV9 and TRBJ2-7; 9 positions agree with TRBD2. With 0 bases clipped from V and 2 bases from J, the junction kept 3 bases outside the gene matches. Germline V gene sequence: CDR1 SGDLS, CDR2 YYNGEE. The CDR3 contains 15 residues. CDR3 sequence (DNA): TGTGCCAGCAGCGTAGGGGTAGCGGGGGCCTACGAGCAGTACTTC. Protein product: CASSVGVAGAYEQYF.

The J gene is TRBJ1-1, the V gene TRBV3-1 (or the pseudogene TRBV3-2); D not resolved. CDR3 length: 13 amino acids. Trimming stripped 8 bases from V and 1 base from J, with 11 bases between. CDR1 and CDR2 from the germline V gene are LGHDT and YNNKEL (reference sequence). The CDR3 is CASSFSGNTEAFF. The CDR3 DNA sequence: TGTGCCAGCTCCTTTTCCGGGAACACTGAAGCTTTCTTT.

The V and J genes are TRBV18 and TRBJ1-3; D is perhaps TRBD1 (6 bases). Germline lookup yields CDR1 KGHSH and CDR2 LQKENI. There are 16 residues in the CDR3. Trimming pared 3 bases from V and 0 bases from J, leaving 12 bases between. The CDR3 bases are TGTGCCAGCTCACCTTTGGACAGACCCTCTGGAAACACCATATATTTT. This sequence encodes CASSPLDRPSGNTIYF.

The CDR3 loop reads CASSSMRNTEAFF. CDR3 coding DNA: TGTGCCAGCAGCTCCATGAGGAACACTGAAGCTTTCTTT. The chain combines TRBV11-1 with TRBJ1-1; D ambiguous. V lost 4 bases and J 1 base, leaving 7 bases between the germline ends. CDR3 length: 13 residues. Germline V gene data show CDR1 as SGHAT and CDR2 as FQDESV (reference sequence).

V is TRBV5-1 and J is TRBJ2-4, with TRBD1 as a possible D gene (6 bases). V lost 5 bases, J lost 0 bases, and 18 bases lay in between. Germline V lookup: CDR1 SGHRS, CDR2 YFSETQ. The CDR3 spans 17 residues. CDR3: CASRSGVGERAKNIQYF. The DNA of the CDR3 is TGCGCCAGCAGGTCAGGGGTCGGGGAACGAGCCAAAAACATTCAGTACTTC.

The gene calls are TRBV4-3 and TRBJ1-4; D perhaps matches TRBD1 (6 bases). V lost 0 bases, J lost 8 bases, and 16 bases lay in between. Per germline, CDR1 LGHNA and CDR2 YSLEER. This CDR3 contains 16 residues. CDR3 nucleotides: TGCGCCAGCAGCCAAGATCGAGGGGGAGTAGGGGAAAAACTGTTTTTT. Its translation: CASSQDRGGVGEKLFF.

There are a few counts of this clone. The CDR3 reads CSVEDRAGTEAFF. Here the CDR3 DNA reads TGCAGCGTTGAAGATAGAGCGGGGACTGAAGCTTTCTTT. V is TRBV29-1 and J is TRBJ1-1; D is ambiguous. Trimming took 0 bases from V and 5 from J, leaving 10 bases between them. CDR1 and CDR2 from the germline V gene are SQVTM and ANQGSEA. The CDR3 contains 13 residues.

CDR3 in amino acids: CASSLAGTSHTYNEQFF. The CDR3 DNA reads as TGTGCCAGCAGCCTAGCCGGGACTAGCCACACATACAATGAGCAGTTCTTC. The V call is TRBV5-6, the J call TRBJ2-1, with TRBD2 matching 9 bases. This CDR3 has 17 amino acids. Trimming took 4 bases from V and 4 from J; bases not matched to a gene: 12. Looked up from germline, CDR1 is SGHDT and CDR2 is YYEEEE.

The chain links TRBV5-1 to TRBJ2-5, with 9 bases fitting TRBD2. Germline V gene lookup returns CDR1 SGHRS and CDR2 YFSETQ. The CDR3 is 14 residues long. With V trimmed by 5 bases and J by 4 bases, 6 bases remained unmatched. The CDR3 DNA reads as TGCGCCAGCAGTTCCCTAGCGGGGAGAGAGACCCAGTACTTC. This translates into CASSSLAGRETQYF. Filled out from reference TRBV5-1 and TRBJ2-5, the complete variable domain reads KAGVTQTPRYLIKTRGQQVTLSCSPISGHRSVSWYQQTPGQGLQFLFEYFSETQRNKGNFPGRFSGRQFSNSRSEMNVSTLELGDSALYLCASSSLAGRETQYFGPGTRLLVL.

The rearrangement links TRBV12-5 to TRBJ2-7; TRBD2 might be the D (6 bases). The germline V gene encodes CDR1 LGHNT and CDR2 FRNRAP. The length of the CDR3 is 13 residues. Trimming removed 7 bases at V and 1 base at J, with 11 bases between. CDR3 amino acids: CASVKAGSYEQYF. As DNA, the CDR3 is TGTGCTAGTGTTAAGGCGGGGTCCTACGAGCAGTACTTC.

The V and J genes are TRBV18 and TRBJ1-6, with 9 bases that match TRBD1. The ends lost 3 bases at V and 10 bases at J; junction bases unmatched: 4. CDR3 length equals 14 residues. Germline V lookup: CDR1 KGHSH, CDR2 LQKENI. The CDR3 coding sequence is TGTGCCAGCTCACCGGGACAGGGAGGCTCACCCCTCCACTTT. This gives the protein CASSPGQGGSPLHF.

The CDR3 bases are TGCAGCGCCCCCGGGACTAGCGGGGGCCAGAACACCGGGGAGCTGTTTTTT. Amino acids: CSAPGTSGGQNTGELFF. This rearrangement joins TRBV29-1 to TRBJ2-2, with 14 bases lining up with TRBD2. The germline V gene has CDR1 SQVTM and CDR2 ANQGSEA. The CDR3 spans 17 residues. V lost 7 bases, J lost 1 base, and 8 bases stayed unmatched.

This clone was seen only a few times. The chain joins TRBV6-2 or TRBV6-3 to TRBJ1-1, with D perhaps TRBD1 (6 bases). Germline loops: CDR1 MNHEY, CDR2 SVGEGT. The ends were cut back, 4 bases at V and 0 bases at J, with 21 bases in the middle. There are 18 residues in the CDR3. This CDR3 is CASSSPALDRRMNTEAFF. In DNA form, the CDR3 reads TGTGCCAGCAGTTCTCCAGCCTTGGACAGAAGGATGAACACTGAAGCTTTCTTT.

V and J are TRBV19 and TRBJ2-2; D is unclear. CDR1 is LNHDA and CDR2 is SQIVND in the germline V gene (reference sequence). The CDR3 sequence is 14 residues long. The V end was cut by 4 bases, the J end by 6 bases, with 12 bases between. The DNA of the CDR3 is TGTGCCAGTAGTACAATGGAGTTCGCCGGGGAGCTGTTTTTT. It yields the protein CASSTMEFAGELFF.

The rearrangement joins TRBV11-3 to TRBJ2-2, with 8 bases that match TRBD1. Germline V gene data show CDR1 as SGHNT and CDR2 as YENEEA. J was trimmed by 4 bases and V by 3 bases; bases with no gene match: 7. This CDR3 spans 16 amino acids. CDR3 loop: CASSLSTGGFTGELFF. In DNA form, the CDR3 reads TGTGCCAGCAGCTTGAGTACAGGGGGGTTCACCGGGGAGCTGTTTTTT. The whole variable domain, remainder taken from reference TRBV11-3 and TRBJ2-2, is EAGVVQSPRYKIIEKKQPVAFWCNPISGHNTLYWYLQNLGQGPELLIRYENEEAVDDSQLPKDRFSAERLKGVDSTLKIQPAELGDSAVYLCASSLSTGGFTGELFFGEGSRLTVL.

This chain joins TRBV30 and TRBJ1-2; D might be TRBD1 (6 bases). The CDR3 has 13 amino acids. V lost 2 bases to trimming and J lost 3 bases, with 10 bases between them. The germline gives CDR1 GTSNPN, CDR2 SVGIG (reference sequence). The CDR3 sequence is CAWSWGPDYGYTF. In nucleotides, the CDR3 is TGTGCCTGGAGTTGGGGGCCAGACTATGGCTACACCTTC.

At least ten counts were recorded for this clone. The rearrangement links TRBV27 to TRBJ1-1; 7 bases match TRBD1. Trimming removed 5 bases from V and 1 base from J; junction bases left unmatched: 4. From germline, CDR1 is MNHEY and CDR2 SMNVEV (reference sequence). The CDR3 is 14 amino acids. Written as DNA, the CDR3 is TGTGCCAGCAGTCGCAGGGGGGCGAACACTGAAGCTTTCTTT. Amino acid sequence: CASSRRGANTEAFF.

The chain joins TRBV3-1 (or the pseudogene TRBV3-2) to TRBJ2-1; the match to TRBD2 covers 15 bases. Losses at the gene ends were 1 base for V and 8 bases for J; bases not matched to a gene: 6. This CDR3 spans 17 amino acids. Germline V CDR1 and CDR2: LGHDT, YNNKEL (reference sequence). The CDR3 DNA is TGTGCCAGCAGCCAAGTCGGACTAGCGGGGGGGCATTATGAGCAGTTCTTC. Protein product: CASSQVGLAGGHYEQFF.